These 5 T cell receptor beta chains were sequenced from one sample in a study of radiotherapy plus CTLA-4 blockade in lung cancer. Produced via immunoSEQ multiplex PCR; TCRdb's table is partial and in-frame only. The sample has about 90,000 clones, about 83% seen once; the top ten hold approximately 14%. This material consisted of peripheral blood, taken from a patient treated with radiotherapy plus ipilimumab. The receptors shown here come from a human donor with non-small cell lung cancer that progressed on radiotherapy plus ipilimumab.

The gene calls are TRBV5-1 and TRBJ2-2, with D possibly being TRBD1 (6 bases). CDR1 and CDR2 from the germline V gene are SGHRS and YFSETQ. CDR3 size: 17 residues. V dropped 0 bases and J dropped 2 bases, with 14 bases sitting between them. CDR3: CASSLAGQQQNTGELFF. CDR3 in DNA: TGCGCCAGCAGCTTGGCCGGACAGCAACAAAACACCGGGGAGCTGTTTTTT.

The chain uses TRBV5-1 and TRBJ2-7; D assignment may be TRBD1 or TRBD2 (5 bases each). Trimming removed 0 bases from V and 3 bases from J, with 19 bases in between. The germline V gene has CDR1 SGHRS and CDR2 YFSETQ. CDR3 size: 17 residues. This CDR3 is CASSLGQLGTTLYEQYF. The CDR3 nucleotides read TGCGCCAGCAGCTTGGGCCAGCTCGGGACCACACTCTACGAGCAGTACTTC.

The CDR3 loop is CASSETRQGGVFF. The CDR3 DNA follows: TGTGCCAGCAGTGAAACTCGACAGGGGGGGGTTTTCTTT. The chain is built from TRBV6-1 and TRBJ1-1, with 9 bases fitting TRBD1. The V and J ends lost 2 bases and 13 bases, in that order; junction bases with no gene match: 8. Germline CDR1 MNHNS, CDR2 SASEGT. This CDR3 has 13 amino acids.

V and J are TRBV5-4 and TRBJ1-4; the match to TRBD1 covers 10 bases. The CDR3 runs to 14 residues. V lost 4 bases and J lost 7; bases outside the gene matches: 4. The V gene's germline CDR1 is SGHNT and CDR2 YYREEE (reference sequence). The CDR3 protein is CASSVGTGAEKLFF. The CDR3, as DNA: TGTGCCAGCAGCGTGGGGACAGGGGCTGAAAAACTGTTTTTT.

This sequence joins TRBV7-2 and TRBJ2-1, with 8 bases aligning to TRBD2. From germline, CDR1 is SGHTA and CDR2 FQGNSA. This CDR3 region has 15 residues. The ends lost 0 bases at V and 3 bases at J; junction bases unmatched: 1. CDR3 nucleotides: TGTGCCAGCAGCTTAGCAGCGGGAGACTACAATGAGCAGTTCTTC. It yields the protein CASSLAAGDYNEQFF. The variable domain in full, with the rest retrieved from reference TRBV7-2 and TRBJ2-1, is GAGVSQSPSNKVTEKGKDVELRCDPISGHTALYWYRQSLGQGLEFLIYFQGNSAPDKSGLPSDRFSAERTGGSVSTLTIQRTQQEDSAVYLCASSLAAGDYNEQFFGPGTRLTVL.